A single sample gave rise to the 30 T cell receptor beta chains below, sequenced in a study of T-cell reconstitution after alpha-beta-depleted transplantation in children. Preparation of the TCRbeta library was carried out with unique molecular identifiers. Each CDR3 protein is one row after TCRdb ran MiXCR on the PCR reads. The profile shows a few hundred thousand distinct CDR3 sequences, under 13% of them singletons. The sequenced sample was PBMCs from the stem cell graft donor, obtained from the stem cell graft. The origin of the receptors is a human donor who donated a stem cell graft to a child with acute lymphoblastic leukemia.

This chain uses TRBV7-9 with TRBJ2-7; no firm D call. The CDR3 has 12 amino acids. Trimming took 7 bases from V and 2 from J, leaving 9 bases between them. Per germline, CDR1 SEHNR and CDR2 FQNEAQ (reference sequence). The CDR3 loop is CASTTITYEQYF. For the CDR3, the DNA is TGTGCCAGCACCACTATCACCTACGAGCAGTACTTC.

In this sample, this clonotype turned up many times. V usage is TRBV5-1 and J usage is TRBJ2-3; 7 bases line up with TRBD1. Germline CDR1 reads SGHRS; CDR2 reads YFSETQ. The ends lost 4 bases at V and 0 bases at J; junction bases unmatched: 2. The CDR3 is 14 residues long. This chain's CDR3 is CASSPDRSTDTQYF. The CDR3 DNA sequence: TGCGCCAGCAGCCCGGACAGGAGCACAGATACGCAGTATTTT.

This sequence joins TRBV9 and TRBJ2-3; TRBD2 aligns across 8 bases. J lost 5 bases, V lost 2 bases, and 10 bases had no gene match. The germline CDR1 and CDR2 sequences are SGDLS and YYNGEE. The length of the CDR3 is 16 residues. The CDR3, as DNA: TGTGCCAGCAGCGTCCCCGGGAGGGCCGGTAAAGATACGCAGTATTTT. It codes for CASSVPGRAGKDTQYF.

The sample holds a few counts of this clonotype. This chain connects TRBV28 to TRBJ1-5; 7 positions agree with TRBD1. Germline trimming cut 7 bases from V and 0 bases from J; bases unmatched to any gene: 12. There are 17 residues in the CDR3. In germline, CDR1 is MDHEN, CDR2 SYDVKM. CDR3 protein: CASNLDREEYSNQPQHF. CDR3 nucleotides: TGTGCCAGCAACCTTGACAGGGAAGAATATAGCAATCAGCCCCAGCATTTT.

This clonotype has a count of ten or more. V is TRBV4-1 and J is TRBJ2-5; D tentatively fits TRBD1 or TRBD2 (5 bases each). V gave up 5 bases and J gave up 5 bases, with 18 bases separating them. Germline CDR1 and CDR2: MGHRA and YSYEKL. The CDR3 consists of 15 residues. The CDR3, as DNA: TGCGCCAGCAGCTCCACCGAGGGCGCAGGGGAGACCCAGTACTTC. It yields the protein CASSSTEGAGETQYF.

This clonotype has a count of ten or more. The chain employs TRBV14 and TRBJ2-5; 8 nucleotides align to TRBD2. The CDR3 has 15 residues. Unmatched junction bases numbered 4, after V lost 4 bases and J lost 0 bases. In germline, CDR1 is SGHDN, CDR2 FVKESK. CDR3 amino acids: CASSLLAGYQETQYF. The CDR3, as DNA: TGTGCCAGCAGCCTGCTAGCGGGTTACCAAGAGACCCAGTACTTC.

This clonotype has ten or more counts. This chain connects TRBV4-1 to TRBJ2-3; D gene ambiguous. The germline CDR1 and CDR2 sequences are MGHRA and YSYEKL. With 4 bases removed from V and 6 bases from J, the gap between germline ends came to 17 bases. The CDR3 spans 15 residues. CDR3 in DNA: TGCGCCAGCAGCCGATTCTTTAAGGACCAGGATACGCAGTATTTT. It encodes CASSRFFKDQDTQYF.

This clonotype was detected many times. The genes are TRBV12-3 or TRBV12-4 and TRBJ1-5; D ambiguous. There are 14 residues in the CDR3. V lost 2 bases, J lost 6 bases, and 11 bases lay in between. Here the CDR3 reads CASSLSGDVQPQHF. In nucleotides, the CDR3 is TGTGCCAGCAGTTTAAGCGGGGATGTTCAGCCCCAGCATTTT.

The chain carries TRBV5-1 and TRBJ1-3; TRBD1 is a possible D gene (5 bases). The CDR3 spans 15 residues. The germline V gene has CDR1 SGHRS and CDR2 YFSETQ. Deletions cut 0 bases from V and 4 bases from J, with 11 bases between. The CDR3 is CASSLDGAGGNTIYF. DNA for the CDR3: TGCGCCAGCAGCTTGGACGGGGCGGGAGGAAACACCATATATTTT.

This clonotype has just a few counts. The chain employs TRBV7-2 and TRBJ2-3; D gene ambiguous. Trimming took off 5 bases at V and 2 bases at J, with 11 bases between the two ends. The germline V gene has CDR1 SGHTA and CDR2 FQGNSA. This CDR3 comprises 14 residues. The CDR3 DNA sequence: TGTGCCAGCAGCCCCCCGGAGTTCACAGATACGCAGTATTTT. As protein: CASSPPEFTDTQYF. The variable domain in full, with the rest retrieved from reference TRBV7-2 and TRBJ2-3, is GAGVSQSPSNKVTEKGKDVELRCDPISGHTALYWYRQSLGQGLEFLIYFQGNSAPDKSGLPSDRFSAERTGGSVSTLTIQRTQQEDSAVYLCASSPPEFTDTQYFGPGTRLTVL.

The CDR3 spells CASSLTGTDLPGANVLTF. Here the CDR3 DNA reads TGTGCCAGCAGCTTAACCGGGACGGACCTCCCTGGGGCCAACGTCCTGACTTTC. J is TRBJ2-6 and V is TRBV13; D possibly uses TRBD1 or TRBD2 (5 bases each). The germline CDR1 and CDR2 sequences are PRHDT and FYEKMQ (reference sequence). CDR3 length equals 18 residues. The V end lost 2 bases, the J end lost 2 bases, and 16 bases lay between the germline ends.

This clonotype was detected many times. The genes are TRBV12-3 or TRBV12-4 and TRBJ2-2; D is ambiguous. The CDR3 has 13 amino acids. Trimming pared 6 bases from V and 2 bases from J, leaving 7 bases between. The CDR3 spells CASRAHNTGELFF. The CDR3 DNA is TGTGCCAGCAGGGCCCACAACACCGGGGAGCTGTTTTTT.

This CDR3 is CASSLAGGRSTDTQYF. CDR3 DNA: TGCGCCAGCAGCTTGGCCGGGGGGAGGAGCACAGATACGCAGTATTTT. V and J are TRBV5-1 and TRBJ2-3, with 7 bases that match TRBD2. The trim removed 0 bases at V and 0 bases at J, leaving 4 bases unmatched. This CDR3 spans 16 amino acids. CDR1 is SGHRS, CDR2 YFSETQ, per germline. The full variable domain, in which reference TRBV5-1 and TRBJ2-3 provide the parts outside the CDR3, is KAGVTQTPRYLIKTRGQQVTLSCSPISGHRSVSWYQQTPGQGLQFLFEYFSETQRNKGNFPGRFSGRQFSNSRSEMNVSTLELGDSALYLCASSLAGGRSTDTQYFGPGTRLTVL.

At least ten counts were recorded for this clonotype. The chain recombines TRBV27 with TRBJ2-7; D is perhaps TRBD1 or TRBD2 (5 bases each). This CDR3 is built from 13 residues. V shed 8 bases and J shed 2 bases, with 13 bases lying between them. Looked up from germline, CDR1 is MNHEY and CDR2 is SMNVEV (reference sequence). The CDR3 protein is CASSRGDAYEQYF. CDR3 DNA: TGTGCCAGCTCTAGAGGGGACGCCTACGAGCAGTACTTC.

This clonotype was seen ten or more times. This sequence joins TRBV29-1 and TRBJ2-1; 11 nucleotides agree with TRBD2. The CDR3 totals 14 residues. Germline V CDR1 and CDR2: SQVTM, ANQGSEA. The ends lost 1 base at V and 4 bases at J; junction bases unmatched: 0. CDR3 in DNA: TGCAGCGTTGAAGGGACTAGCGGGTACAATGAGCAGTTCTTC. Its translation is CSVEGTSGYNEQFF.

The chain carries TRBV4-1 and TRBJ2-1, with a possible D match to TRBD2 (5 bases). Germline V gene sequence: CDR1 MGHRA, CDR2 YSYEKL. The CDR3 has 14 residues. The ends were cut back, 1 base at V and 8 bases at J, with 12 bases in the middle. The CDR3 coding sequence is TGCGCCAGCAGCCAAGGCGGGCCCCAGGATGAGCAGTTCTTC. Protein sequence: CASSQGGPQDEQFF.

The sample holds a few counts of this clonotype. The chain couples TRBV7-8 to TRBJ1-6; D remains ambiguous. With 4 bases removed from V and 9 bases from J, the gap between germline ends came to 19 bases. CDR3 length: 16 residues. Germline CDR1 is SGHVS and CDR2 is FQNEAQ. CDR3 DNA sequence: TGTGCCAGCAGCTCCGATACTGGGATTCGGACTTCACCCCTCCACTTT. This translates into CASSSDTGIRTSPLHF.

The chain uses TRBV18 and TRBJ1-3; D might be TRBD1 (5 bases). This CDR3 region has 16 residues. The V end lost 2 bases, the J end lost 0 bases, and 11 bases lay between the germline ends. Per the germline V gene, CDR1 is KGHSH and CDR2 is LQKENI. The CDR3 region is CASSPGGESSGNTIYF. CDR3 sequence (DNA): TGTGCCAGCTCACCAGGGGGGGAGAGCTCTGGAAACACCATATATTTT.

The chain employs TRBV4-2 and TRBJ1-5; D gene unclear. The CDR3 spans 15 residues. Germline CDR1 and CDR2: LGHNA and YNFKEQ. The V and J ends lost 0 bases and 4 bases respectively, with 10 bases between them. The CDR3 loop is CASSQDAAGNQPQHF. The CDR3 DNA follows: TGTGCCAGCAGCCAAGATGCGGCGGGGAATCAGCCCCAGCATTTT.

The chain employs TRBV28 and TRBJ2-6; D remains ambiguous. V lost 5 bases and J lost 3, with 20 bases in between. Germline CDR1 reads MDHEN; CDR2 reads SYDVKM. The CDR3 is 18 amino acids. CDR3 DNA: TGTGCCAGCAGTACAAAGCCCAAGATGGGCTGTGGGGCCAACGTCCTGACTTTC. This gives the protein CASSTKPKMGCGANVLTF.

This clonotype was picked up a small number of times. V is TRBV12-3 or TRBV12-4 and J is TRBJ1-5; D ambiguous. Trimming left V 6 bases short and J 6 bases short, with 15 bases between. CDR3 length: 14 amino acids. The CDR3 bases are TGTGCCAGCAGCCCTGTAAGATTCACTCAGCCCCAGCATTTT. Translating it yields CASSPVRFTQPQHF.

This clonotype was recorded at least ten times. The chain combines TRBV3-1 with TRBJ2-1; TRBD2 agrees at 10 bases. J lost 7 bases, V lost 6 bases, and 9 bases had no gene match. Germline V gene sequence: CDR1 LGHDT, CDR2 YNNKEL (reference sequence). The CDR3 loop spans 15 amino acids. The CDR3 loop reads CASSISGRARNEQFF. In DNA, the CDR3 is TGTGCCAGCAGTATCAGCGGGAGGGCCAGGAATGAGCAGTTCTTC.

This clonotype occurred once. An end of the junction does not agree with germline; a read error may underlie this. CDR3 sequence: CASCQVGTSGYNEQFF. The CDR3 DNA follows: TGTGCCAGCTGCCAAGTCGGGACTAGCGGCTACAATGAGCAGTTCTTC. The chain is built from TRBV3-1 and TRBJ2-1; 11 nucleotides agree with TRBD2. The CDR3 has 16 amino acids. Per the germline V gene, CDR1 is LGHDT and CDR2 is YNNKEL (reference sequence).

This clonotype was observed many times. J is TRBJ2-3 and V is TRBV15; D unresolved. Per the germline V gene, CDR1 is LNHNV and CDR2 is YYDKDF (reference sequence). The CDR3 runs to 15 residues. V shed 3 bases and J shed 0 bases, with 10 bases lying between them. The CDR3 spells CATSSEGRSTDTQYF. The CDR3 coding sequence is TGTGCCACCAGCAGTGAAGGCCGAAGCACAGATACGCAGTATTTT.

The table lists this clonotype with a few counts. This sequence joins TRBV5-1 and TRBJ2-1, with D possibly TRBD1 on 6 matching bases. The CDR3 consists of 17 residues. Germline assignment: CDR1 SGHRS and CDR2 YFSETQ. V was pared by 4 bases and J by 3 bases, with 20 bases between. The DNA for the CDR3 is TGCGCCAGCAGCACCACCCCCAGGGGTAAGGTCTACAATGAGCAGTTCTTC. Its protein is CASSTTPRGKVYNEQFF.

The J gene is TRBJ2-7, the V gene TRBV10-3; 13 nucleotides align to TRBD2. Germline V CDR1 and CDR2: ENHRY, SYGVKD. The CDR3 has 18 residues. V was pared by 4 bases and J by 1 base, with 10 bases of the junction left unmatched. The CDR3 region has the DNA TGTGCCATCAGTGCGACTAGCGGGAGGCCCATGGAATCCTACGAGCAGTACTTC. Translated: CAISATSGRPMESYEQYF.

The V call is TRBV20-1, the J call TRBJ2-7; TRBD2 matches 10 bases. The CDR3 is 15 residues long. V lost 5 bases, J lost 4 bases, and 11 bases stayed unmatched. Germline V gives CDR1 DFQATT, CDR2 SNEGSKA (reference sequence). This CDR3 is CSAHIAGGGLYEQYF. In nucleotides, the CDR3 is TGCAGTGCTCATATAGCGGGAGGAGGATTGTACGAGCAGTACTTC.

The V call is TRBV20-1, the J call TRBJ2-4; no reliable D call. Germline V CDR1 and CDR2: DFQATT, SNEGSKA (reference sequence). Trimming removed 5 bases at V and 0 bases at J, with 14 bases between. The CDR3 covers 15 residues. The DNA for the CDR3 is TGCAGTGCTCGTCAAGTCGAGCAAGCCAAAAACATTCAGTACTTC. Translation gives CSARQVEQAKNIQYF.

This clonotype occurred a few times. CDR3 protein: CSARGLAGYEQYF. CDR3 sequence (DNA): TGCAGTGCTAGAGGACTAGCGGGCTACGAGCAGTACTTC. V and J are TRBV20-1 and TRBJ2-7, with 10 positions matching TRBD2. This CDR3 has 13 amino acids. CDR1 DFQATT and CDR2 SNEGSKA come from the germline V gene (reference sequence). With V trimmed by 1 base and J by 3 bases, 0 bases remained unmatched.

This clonotype was observed a few times. This chain links TRBV6-1 with TRBJ2-3; 9 bases agree with TRBD2. Germline V lookup: CDR1 MNHNS, CDR2 SASEGT. J gave up 0 bases and V 5 bases, and 9 bases lay outside the gene matches. The CDR3 sequence is 17 residues long. The CDR3: CASSPGSAGGSTDTQYF. CDR3 DNA: TGTGCCAGCAGTCCAGGGTCAGCGGGAGGTAGCACAGATACGCAGTATTTT.